This T cell receptor (beta chain) was recorded in a study of response to subunit inactivated influenza vaccine. Points from the study as a whole: Authors suggested that a seasonal influenza vaccination recruits few new T cells each time.

V lost 0 bases and J 6 bases, leaving 14 bases between the germline ends. Germline V gives CDR1 SQVTM, CDR2 ANQGSEA. This CDR3 is 14 amino acids long. This clonotype was seen a handful of times. The antigen is unknown. TCRdb itself ran the RT-PCR reads through MiXCR, one entry per CDR3 protein. The sample lists roughly 670,000 distinct CDR3 sequences, approximately 14% seen once, with 6% to 9.5% in the top ten. The gene calls are TRBV29-1 and TRBJ1-2; TRBD1 is a possible D gene (5 bases). The TCR originated in a man aged 45-60 years who received an inactivated influenza vaccine. The specimen was PBMCs from blood, collected less than 15 days before vaccination. The CDR3 DNA reads as TGCAGCGTTGAAGATCGGGTCAGGGTCCATGGCTACACCTTC. It specifies CSVEDRVRVHGYTF.